A selection of T cell receptor beta chains follows, all from one sample in a study of regulatory T cells in long-lasting Graves disease. MiXCR was run by TCRdb on the multiplex PCR reads, yielding one entry per CDR3 protein. The sample has over 350,000 distinct CDR3 sequences; under 25% are singletons. Source: peripheral blood mononuclear cells (PBMCs), taken when the disease was refractory, from a patient treated with antithyroid drugs. These receptor sequences come from a female donor with Graves disease. The CDR3 runs from the conserved cysteine through the conserved F or W. Each record gives: D gene, J gene, V gene, clone size, CDR3 protein, CDR3 DNA. A D gene is named only where the DNA matches it firmly. Rows may omit the clone size; those that give it use once, few, many or a size class.

TRBD2 | TRBJ2-1 | TRBV12-3/TRBV12-4 | NA | CASSLAGGIIDEQFF | TGTGCCAGCAGTTTAGCGGGAGGGATTATCGATGAGCAGTTCTTC
TRBD1 | TRBJ1-5 | TRBV12-3/TRBV12-4 | many | CASSLDREGQPQHF | TGTGCCAGCAGCTTGGACAGGGAAGGTCAGCCCCAGCATTTT
TRBD2 | TRBJ2-7 | TRBV20-1 | few | CSASSRGLAGEQYF | TGCAGTGCTAGTAGTCGGGGACTAGCGGGGGAGCAGTACTTC
TRBD2 | TRBJ2-7 | TRBV20-1 | NA | CSARGLAGAPREQYF | TGCAGTGCTAGGGGACTAGCGGGAGCCCCGAGAGAGCAGTACTTC
TRBD2 | TRBJ2-7 | TRBV20-1 | few | CSASGGSGEQYF | TGCAGTGCTAGCGGGGGGTCGGGAGAGCAGTACTTC
NA | TRBJ1-2 | TRBV5-1 | NA | CASSSDASSNYGYTF | TGCGCCAGCAGCTCGGATGCCAGTTCTAACTATGGCTACACCTTC
NA | TRBJ1-5 | TRBV15 | many | CATSIGLRPQHF | TGTGCCACCAGCATCGGCCTGCGGCCCCAGCATTTT
NA | TRBJ1-5 | TRBV12-3/TRBV12-4 | many | CASSFQGIGNQPQHF | TGTGCCAGCAGTTTTCAGGGGATTGGCAATCAGCCCCAGCATTTT
NA | TRBJ2-5 | TRBV20-1 | many | CSATTAETQYF | TGCAGTGCTACGACAGCCGAGACCCAGTACTTC
TRBD1 | TRBJ2-5 | TRBV27 | many | CASSTIATGALQETQYF | TGTGCCAGCAGTACGATTGCCACAGGGGCCCTCCAAGAGACCCAGTACTTC
TRBD2 | TRBJ2-7 | TRBV7-3 | many | CASSVTAGGLAEQYF | TGTGCCAGCAGCGTCACAGCGGGGGGTCTCGCCGAGCAGTACTTC
NA | TRBJ2-2 | TRBV7-3 | NA | CASSYTGTSTGELFF | TGTGCCAGCAGCTACACAGGAACCAGCACCGGGGAGCTGTTTTTT
NA | TRBJ1-6 | TRBV10-3 | NA | CAISESGGWGNSPLHF | TGTGCCATCAGTGAGTCCGGGGGATGGGGTAATTCACCCCTCCACTTT
NA | TRBJ2-7 | TRBV6-2/TRBV6-3 | many | CASREGNKRTYEQYF | TGTGCCAGCAGAGAAGGGAACAAAAGGACCTACGAGCAGTACTTC
NA | TRBJ2-5 | TRBV6-5 | many | CASSYSSYKAQYF | TGTGCCAGCAGTTACTCGAGCTACAAAGCCCAGTACTTC
NA | TRBJ2-2 | TRBV29-1 | few | CSVVRSATGELFF | TGCAGCGTCGTGCGGTCGGCCACCGGGGAGCTGTTTTTT
NA | TRBJ2-5 | TRBV7-9 | few | CASGRGRETQYF | TGTGCCAGCGGACGGGGCCGGGAGACCCAGTACTTC
NA | TRBJ2-7 | TRBV28 | many | CASWGRTALSYEQYF | TGTGCCAGCTGGGGCCGGACAGCGTTATCCTACGAGCAGTACTTC
NA | TRBJ2-2 | TRBV27 | few | CASSFSGVNTGELFF | TGTGCCAGCAGTTTTTCAGGGGTTAACACCGGGGAGCTGTTTTTT
NA | TRBJ2-5 | TRBV6-9 | NA | CASSYSGDQETQYF | TGTGCCAGCAGTTACTCAGGGGACCAAGAGACCCAGTACTTC
TRBD1 | TRBJ2-1 | TRBV2 | NA | CASSRRQGVRSYNEQFF | TGTGCCAGCAGCCGGAGACAGGGGGTTCGCTCCTACAATGAGCAGTTCTTC
NA | TRBJ1-6 | TRBV27 | many | CASSPRVSPLHF | TGTGCCAGCAGTCCCCGGGTCTCACCCCTCCACTTT
TRBD2 | TRBJ2-7 | TRBV10-3 | NA | CAIRSGTSGYEQYF | TGTGCCATCAGATCCGGGACTAGCGGATACGAGCAGTACTTC
TRBD2 | TRBJ2-3 | TRBV10-3 | NA | CAISDLSGSGPDTQYF | TGTGCCATCAGTGACCTTAGCGGGAGCGGGCCGGATACGCAGTATTTT
NA | TRBJ1-3 | TRBV5-6 | NA | CASSPRAPLSGNTIYF | TGTGCCAGCAGCCCGCGGGCCCCCCTCTCTGGAAACACCATATATTTT
TRBD1 | TRBJ1-4 | TRBV2 | many | CASHPGTGAFSEKLFF | TGTGCCAGCCATCCCGGGACAGGGGCGTTCAGCGAAAAACTGTTTTTT
NA | TRBJ1-2 | TRBV19 | NA | CASSLLQQTYGYTF | TGTGCCAGTAGCCTCCTACAGCAAACCTATGGCTACACCTTC
TRBD2 | TRBJ2-7 | TRBV3-1 | NA | CASSDVAGVYF | TGTGCCAGCAGCGATGTAGCGGGAGTTTACTTC
NA | TRBJ1-5 | TRBV12-3/TRBV12-4 | many | CASSSRDRQPQHF | TGTGCCAGCAGTTCGAGGGATCGTCAGCCCCAGCATTTT
NA | TRBJ2-7 | TRBV7-8 | few | CASSLESSSYEQYF | TGTGCCAGCAGCTTAGAAAGCTCCTCCTACGAGCAGTACTTC
TRBD1 | TRBJ1-5 | TRBV6-1 | NA | CASSEGTGGYQLQHF | TGTGCCAGCAGTGAAGGGACAGGGGGCTATCAGCTCCAGCATTTT
NA | TRBJ2-5 | TRBV5-1 | few | CASSAAGAEETQYF | TGCGCCAGCAGCGCCGCAGGGGCCGAAGAGACCCAGTACTTC
TRBD2 | TRBJ2-5 | TRBV10-1 | many | CASSPGEGFQETQYF | TGCGCCAGCAGTCCTGGGGAGGGCTTCCAAGAGACCCAGTACTTC
NA | TRBJ1-1 | TRBV10-2 | NA | CATHTGRDTEAFF | TGCGCCACCCATACTGGTAGAGACACTGAAGCTTTCTTT
NA | TRBJ2-5 | TRBV18 | many | CASSPRSLETQYF | TGTGCCAGCTCACCACGATCATTGGAGACCCAGTACTTC
TRBD2 | TRBJ2-1 | TRBV20-1 | few | CSAKLAGGRNEQFF | TGCAGTGCAAAACTAGCGGGAGGACGCAATGAGCAGTTCTTC
NA | TRBJ2-7 | TRBV7-9 | many | CASSGSSYEQYF | TGTGCCAGCTCAGGGAGCTCCTACGAGCAGTACTTC
NA | TRBJ2-1 | TRBV2 | NA | CASGTGHSSYNEQFF | TGTGCCAGCGGAACAGGTCATAGCTCCTACAATGAGCAGTTCTTC
TRBD1 | TRBJ1-1 | TRBV28 | many | CASSLSPGQGGVLTEAFF | TGTGCCAGCAGTTTATCCCCGGGACAGGGGGGAGTATTGACTGAAGCTTTCTTT
NA | TRBJ2-3 | TRBV28 | NA | CASSSPGTISTDTQYF | TGTGCCAGCAGTTCGCCTGGGACAATTAGCACAGATACGCAGTATTTT
NA | TRBJ2-2 | TRBV12-3/TRBV12-4 | many | CASSLKSGELFF | TGTGCCAGCAGTTTGAAGTCCGGGGAGCTGTTTTTT
TRBD1 | TRBJ1-1 | TRBV19 | NA | CASSTNPGQGKAFF | TGTGCCAGTAGTACAAATCCTGGACAGGGAAAGGCTTTCTTT
NA | TRBJ2-2 | TRBV6-1 | NA | CASSIGQHTGELFF | TGTGCCAGCAGTATAGGGCAGCACACCGGGGAGCTGTTTTTT
NA | TRBJ2-7 | TRBV11-2 | many | CASSLSPGLQYF | TGTGCCAGCAGCTTATCCCCAGGCCTACAGTACTTC
NA | TRBJ2-3 | TRBV7-2 | NA | CASSSGPARDTQYF | TGTGCCAGCAGCTCCGGGCCGGCTCGAGATACGCAGTATTTT
TRBD1 | TRBJ2-7 | TRBV4-1 | few | CASSQRDSYEQYF | TGCGCCAGCAGCCAACGGGACAGCTACGAGCAGTACTTC
NA | TRBJ1-3 | TRBV20-1 | few | CSAHLNSGNTIYF | TGCAGTGCTCACCTGAACTCTGGAAACACCATATATTTT
TRBD2 | TRBJ2-5 | TRBV7-3 | many | CASSLSGRAEETQYF | TGTGCCAGCAGCTTAAGTGGGAGGGCCGAAGAGACCCAGTACTTC
NA | TRBJ2-4 | TRBV10-2 | NA | CASSEVFGGELYF | TGCGCCAGCAGTGAGGTGTTCGGGGGAGAACTGTACTTC
TRBD2 | TRBJ2-1 | TRBV2 | NA | CANGRAGGVNEQFF | TGTGCCAACGGCCGAGCGGGAGGGGTCAATGAGCAGTTCTTC
NA | TRBJ2-7 | TRBV2 | many | CASSGDNGSSYEQYF | TGTGCCAGCAGCGGAGATAACGGGAGCTCCTACGAGCAGTACTTC
TRBD1 | TRBJ2-7 | TRBV18 | NA | CASSGTGDSYEQYF | TGTGCCAGCTCCGGGACAGGTGACTCCTACGAGCAGTACTTC